These T cell receptor beta chains were read from a single sample in a study of blood T cell repertoires in COVID-19. TCRdb's table, derived via immunoSEQ multiplex PCR, lists solely in-frame clones and lacks some. Counted here are about 400,000 clones, around nine tenths occurring once; the ten biggest clones make up 1.5% to 2%. Material: PBMCs or T cells enriched from blood (not recorded which). These receptors all come from a young woman who had recovered from COVID-19. Both conserved end residues are part of each CDR3. D genes are given only for firm matches. Clone size is not always given. Where it is, it says once, few, many or a class for expanded clones.

>TRBJ2-6|.|.|TRBV19
CASSYSSGANVLTF
TGTGCCAGTAGTTATAGCTCTGGGGCCAACGTCCTGACTTTC
>TRBJ1-1|few|.|TRBV30
CAWSASREAFF
TGTGCCTGGAGTGCCTCCCGTGAAGCTTTCTTT
>TRBJ2-1|.|TRBD1|TRBV14
CASSQRGRAPLISYNEQFF
TGTGCCAGCAGCCAAAGGGGGCGGGCCCCCTTAATCTCCTACAATGAGCAGTTCTTC
>TRBJ1-1|.|.|TRBV12-3/TRBV12-4
CASSPRGEPEAFF
TGTGCCAGCAGTCCCCGGGGGGAACCTGAAGCTTTCTTT
>TRBJ2-1|.|TRBD2|TRBV28
CASRALAGAYNEQFF
TGTGCCAGCAGGGCCCTAGCGGGGGCGTACAATGAGCAGTTCTTC
>TRBJ1-3|.|.|TRBV18
CASSLHPGLRNTIYF
TGTGCCAGCTCACTTCATCCGGGACTTAGAAACACCATATATTTT
>TRBJ2-1|.|.|TRBV29-1
CSVENGWRLTSKDNEQFF
TGCAGCGTTGAGAACGGGTGGAGACTCACCTCTAAGGACAATGAGCAGTTCTTC
>TRBJ1-2|.|.|TRBV18
CASSGTAANYGYTF
TGTGCCAGCTCAGGCACGGCGGCTAACTATGGCTACACCTTC
>TRBJ2-2|.|.|TRBV27
CASSRLGRTGELFF
TGTGCCAGCAGTAGACTAGGAAGGACCGGGGAGCTGTTTTTT
>TRBJ2-5|.|.|TRBV19
CASSIGGNIETQYF
TGTGCCAGTAGTATAGGAGGGAATATAGAGACCCAGTACTTC
>TRBJ2-7|.|.|TRBV25-1
CASNPTGLGSYEQYF
TGTGCCAGCAACCCTACAGGGCTTGGTTCCTACGAGCAGTACTTC
>TRBJ1-6|.|.|TRBV2
CASSGTASYNSPLHF
TGTGCCAGCAGTGGGACAGCCTCCTATAATTCACCCCTCCACTTT
>TRBJ1-1|.|.|TRBV15
CATSRDRGRAEAFF
TGTGCCACCAGCAGAGATCGTGGGCGGGCTGAAGCTTTCTTT
>TRBJ2-1|.|.|TRBV11-2
CASSLVGTHNEQFF
TGTGCCAGCAGCTTAGTAGGGACACACAATGAGCAGTTCTTC
>TRBJ1-2|.|.|TRBV6-1
CASSEAFTGILGYTF
TGTGCCAGCAGTGAAGCGTTTACGGGGATCCTTGGCTACACCTTC
>TRBJ2-7|.|.|TRBV2
CASSKKPTGQNEQYF
TGTGCCAGCAGTAAAAAACCCACAGGACAGAACGAGCAGTACTTC
>TRBJ1-2|.|.|TRBV7-2
CASTGGNGYTF
TGTGCCAGCACGGGGGGGAATGGCTACACCTTC
>TRBJ2-2|.|TRBD2|TRBV5-1
CASSPGRGANYGELFF
TGCGCCAGCAGCCCGGGGCGGGGGGCTAACTACGGGGAGCTGTTTTTT
>TRBJ1-3|.|.|TRBV6-8
CASSYSTLGAGLPSGNTIYF
TGTGCCAGCAGTTACTCAACTCTGGGGGCAGGCCTCCCCTCTGGAAACACCATATATTTT
>TRBJ2-5|.|TRBD1|TRBV6-2/TRBV6-3
CASSKLWDREETQYF
TGTGCCAGCAGTAAGCTCTGGGACAGGGAAGAGACCCAGTACTTC
>TRBJ2-1|.|TRBD2|TRBV28
CASRFSGVSYNEQFF
TGTGCCAGCAGGTTTAGCGGGGTTTCCTACAATGAGCAGTTCTTC
>TRBJ2-7|.|.|TRBV4-2
CASSQDSPGRGKTYEQYF
TGTGCCAGCAGCCAAGATTCTCCTGGCAGGGGTAAAACCTACGAGCAGTACTTC
>TRBJ1-1|.|.|TRBV19
CASSGQEAFF
TGTGCCAGTAGTGGACAGGAAGCTTTCTTT
>TRBJ2-1|.|.|TRBV11-3
CASSSPRSPNEQFF
TGTGCCAGCAGCTCCCCGCGAAGTCCCAATGAGCAGTTCTTC
>TRBJ1-6|.|.|TRBV27
CASKGGWGRDNSPLHF
TGTGCCAGCAAAGGGGGTTGGGGCAGGGATAATTCACCCCTCCACTTT
>TRBJ2-7|few|.|TRBV19
CASSIAGSGEQYF
TGTGCCAGTAGTATCGCGGGGTCCGGGGAGCAGTACTTC
>TRBJ2-2|.|.|TRBV4-3
CASSPGMVTGELFF
TGCGCCAGCAGCCCCGGTATGGTCACCGGGGAGCTGTTTTTT